This TCR beta chain came from a study of T cell responses to AZD1222 COVID-19 vaccine. Whole-study results and caveats: Reportedly, nearly half of unique spike TCRs recognized epitopes outside B.1.351/B.1.1.7 mutations. The span of vaccine-associated CD4 TCRs extended across spike, with dominance at 160-218 and 743-854. Increases in Spike-specific TCR breadth and depth were seen after two AZD1222 doses.

Trimming removed 3 bases from V and 1 base from J, with 6 bases in between. Per germline, CDR1 LNHDA and CDR2 SQIVND (reference sequence). This CDR3 region has 13 residues. The method was immunoSEQ multiplex PCR; TCRdb's version includes in-frame clones alone and lacks a portion of them. The sample yields roughly 96,000 clones, 88% seen once. Investigators merged groups given second doses at roughly 4 or roughly 12 weeks. A remark on this clone: What it binds is unknown.

This material consisted of peripheral blood, taken 28 days after the second AZD1222 dose. The source of this sequence is an adult who received the AZD1222 COVID-19 vaccine. The rearrangement joins TRBV19 to TRBJ1-1; D unclear. CDR3 loop: CASSISPNTEAFF. Here the CDR3 DNA reads TGTGCCAGTAGTATTTCACCGAACACTGAAGCTTTCTTT.